This T cell receptor (beta chain) came from a study of cytomegalovirus exposure and HLA in healthy donors. As regards this clone: The antigen is unknown.

The primer mix had 60 Vbeta and 13 Jbeta primers. Sequencing used immunoSEQ multiplex PCR; TCRdb keeps in-frame clones, though not all of them. Among about 170,000 clones listed, about four fifths were seen once. This CDR3 has 15 residues. The J segment lost 6 bases and the V segment lost 0 bases, leaving 7 bases of the junction unmatched. Germline V CDR1 and CDR2: SEHNR, FQNEAQ (reference sequence). Study-level findings and limits: Indistinguishability led to the exclusion of some V segments, TRBV6-2 and TRBV6-3 included. As immune exposure information, only CMV serostatus was available.

The sequencing sample was made of PBMCs. The rearrangement joins TRBV7-9 to TRBJ1-2; 7 bases align to TRBD1. The source is a woman younger than 35 in good health and CMV-seronegative. DNA for the CDR3: TGTGCCAGCAGCTTAGCGGGACAGACGAGTCATGGCTACACCTTC. Translation: CASSLAGQTSHGYTF.